This T cell receptor beta chain was found in a study of CXCR3-negative and CXCR3-positive naive CD8 T cells. The TRB cDNA libraries were prepared by 5' RACE with UMI labels. Using the 5' RACE reads, TCRdb records one entry per CDR3 protein without DNA. Listed are approximately 39,000 distinct CDR3 sequences; about 14% falls within the top ten. Germline CDR1 SEHNR, CDR2 FQNEAQ (reference sequence). The CDR3 is 17 residues long. Comments on this clonotype: Its antigen is not identified.

Study-level points and caveats: Similar TRBV-TRBJ gene usage was seen in naive CXCR3-negative and CXCR3-positive cells, but not in memory cells. Diversity in memory CD8+ cells fell much lower than the comparably high levels seen in both naive subsets.

This receptor was taken from a human donor in good health. Some clones in this sample may be carry-over from other donors' samples. Sequencing used memory CD8+ T cells from blood. The V gene is TRBV7-9, the J gene TRBJ2-2; TCRdb selects TRBD1, and the lack of DNA leaves this call unchecked. CDR3 loop: CASSFPGQGPNTGELFF.